Shown below are 19 T cell receptor beta chains from a single sample sequenced in a study of OX40 agonist ivuxolimab in advanced cancers. The method behind the library was the immunoSEQ multiplex PCR assay. The source is immuneACCESS, and TCRdb retained only in-frame sequences with V and J called. Part of the clones is not carried over; for the studies checked, unresolved V genes explain less than half of this, and the remainder is unexplained. This sample is represented by some 80,000 clones; approximately 90% of them were singletons. The ten largest clones represent roughly 0.7% of the sample. The source was CD4+ or CD8+ T cells sorted from blood, collected in a trial of the OX40 agonist ivuxolimab. All receptors come from an adult with an advanced solid tumor such as melanoma, head and neck, liver or kidney cancer.

This clone showed up just once. As DNA, the CDR3 is TGCGCCAGCAGTGAGTCGCTCGGGACTCTCACCGGGGAGCTGTTTTTT. This translates into CASSESLGTLTGELFF. The V gene is TRBV10-1, the J gene TRBJ2-2, with D possibly TRBD2 on 6 matching bases. CDR3 length: 16 residues. Germline V gives CDR1 WNHNN, CDR2 SYGVQD (reference sequence). V was shortened by 0 bases and J by 4 bases, with 12 bases between the two germline ends.

This chain connects TRBV18 to TRBJ2-2; the D is unclear. V was trimmed by 5 bases and J by 1 base, leaving 5 bases between them. This CDR3 has 13 residues. Germline V gene lookup returns CDR1 KGHSH and CDR2 LQKENI. The CDR3 bases are TGTGCCAGCTCAAAGGGGAACACCGGGGAGCTGTTTTTT. Protein: CASSKGNTGELFF. The variable domain in full, completed from reference TRBV18 and TRBJ2-2, reads NAGVMQNPRHLVRRRGQEARLRCSPMKGHSHVYWYRQLPEEGLKFMVYLQKENIIDESGMPKERFSAEFPKEGPSILRIQQVVRGDSAAYFCASSKGNTGELFFGEGSRLTVL.

The CDR3 region is CASSTLGGITRSYNEQFF. Here the CDR3 DNA reads TGTGCCAGTAGTACCCTCGGCGGGATAACCCGCTCCTACAATGAGCAGTTCTTC. The rearrangement joins TRBV19 to TRBJ2-1, with TRBD2 as a possible D gene (6 bases). This CDR3 has 18 residues. Germline lookup yields CDR1 LNHDA and CDR2 SQIVND (reference sequence). V gave up 4 bases and J gave up 0 bases, with 19 bases separating them.

This clone was seen a few times. The rearrangement uses TRBV6-5 and TRBJ1-5; D is undetermined. Germline CDR1 MNHEY, CDR2 SVGAGI. V was pared by 3 bases and J by 4 bases, with 7 bases between. The length of the CDR3 is 13 residues. The CDR3 DNA reads TGTGCCAGCAGTTATGACATTAATCAGCCCCAGCATTTT. Amino acid sequence: CASSYDINQPQHF.

The J gene is TRBJ1-4, the V gene TRBV28; D remains ambiguous. In germline, CDR1 is MDHEN, CDR2 SYDVKM. This CDR3 region has 12 residues. The ends were cut back, 8 bases at V and 11 bases at J, with 15 bases in the middle. The chain's CDR3 is CASSSLGEKLFF. The CDR3 DNA sequence: TGTGCCAGCTCCTCTCTTGGGGAGAAACTGTTTTTT.

The chain uses TRBV9 and TRBJ2-7; perhaps TRBD1 as D (6 bases). Germline V gene sequence: CDR1 SGDLS, CDR2 YYNGEE. V was clipped by 1 base and J by 6 bases, with 11 bases between them. CDR3 size: 13 residues. As DNA, the CDR3 is TGTGCCAGCAGCGTAACTCGACAGGCCGAGCAGTACTTC. The encoded protein is CASSVTRQAEQYF.

V is TRBV7-2 and J is TRBJ2-7; 8 bases match TRBD2. CDR1 and CDR2 (germline): SGHTA, FQGNSA. The J segment lost 2 bases and the V segment lost 7 bases, leaving 7 bases of the junction unmatched. The CDR3 totals 14 residues. CDR3 sequence reads: CASKGRGATYEQYF. The CDR3 DNA is TGTGCCAGCAAGGGGCGGGGGGCCACCTACGAGCAGTACTTC.

The chain recombines TRBV4-3 with TRBJ2-2; 9 bases are shared with TRBD1. The CDR3 totals 18 residues. V was pared by 0 bases and J by 4 bases, with 9 bases of the junction left unmatched. CDR1 is LGHNA, CDR2 YSLEER, per germline. The CDR3 region is CASSQDAGTGRSTGELFF. As DNA, the CDR3 is TGCGCCAGCAGCCAAGATGCGGGGACAGGGAGGTCCACCGGGGAGCTGTTTTTT.

The DNA of the CDR3 is TGTGCCAGCAGCTCGGGGAGGAGGTCGGCTGGAAACACCATATATTTT. This codes for CASSSGRRSAGNTIYF. The chain employs TRBV5-4 and TRBJ1-3; D unresolved. V was pared by 3 bases and J by 2 bases, with 15 bases between. This CDR3 comprises 16 residues. Germline CDR1 reads SGHNT; CDR2 reads YYREEE (reference sequence). The whole variable domain, filled in from reference TRBV5-4 and TRBJ1-3, reads ETGVTQSPTHLIKTRGQQVTLRCSSQSGHNTVSWYQQALGQGPQFIFQYYREEENGRGNFPPRFSGLQFPNYSSELNVNALELDDSALYLCASSSGRRSAGNTIYFGEGSWLTVV.

V usage is TRBV19 and J usage is TRBJ2-3; D may be TRBD2 (6 bases). Trimming pared 5 bases from V and 6 bases from J, leaving 21 bases between. The V gene's germline CDR1 is LNHDA and CDR2 SQIVND (reference sequence). CDR3 length: 16 residues. The chain's CDR3 is CASSPPGLKPWDTQYF. CDR3 in DNA: TGTGCCAGTAGTCCACCAGGACTAAAGCCATGGGATACGCAGTATTTT. The full variable domain, completed using reference TRBV19 and TRBJ2-3, is DGGITQSPKYLFRKEGQNVTLSCEQNLNHDAMYWYRQDPGQGLRLIYYSQIVNDFQKGDIAEGYSVSREKKESFPLTVTSAQKNPTAFYLCASSPPGLKPWDTQYFGPGTRLTVL.

This chain connects TRBV27 to TRBJ1-2, with D uncertain. The germline gives CDR1 MNHEY, CDR2 SMNVEV (reference sequence). Trimming cost V 6 bases and J 0 bases, with 20 bases left between them. The CDR3 consists of 17 residues. The CDR3 sequence: CASRFWAGELSNYGYTF. In DNA form, the CDR3 reads TGTGCCAGCAGATTCTGGGCAGGAGAACTTTCTAACTATGGCTACACCTTC.

This chain uses TRBV28 with TRBJ2-1; D gene ambiguous. The germline V and J ends were trimmed by 8 bases and 5 bases, with 4 bases remaining between them. This CDR3 has 10 residues. Germline lookup yields CDR1 MDHEN and CDR2 SYDVKM. CDR3 sequence: CASGHNEQFF. The CDR3 DNA reads TGTGCCAGCGGCCACAATGAGCAGTTCTTC. Looking up the rest from reference TRBV28 and TRBJ2-1 gives the full variable domain: DVKVTQSSRYLVKRTGEKVFLECVQDMDHENMFWYRQDPGLGLRLIYFSYDVKMKEKGDIPEGYSVSREKKERFSLILESASTNQTSMYLCASGHNEQFFGPGTRLTVL.

The V and J genes are TRBV7-2 and TRBJ1-4; D gene ambiguous. CDR1 is SGHTA, CDR2 FQGNSA, per germline. This CDR3 is 17 amino acids long. With 1 base removed from V and 0 bases from J, the gap between germline ends came to 12 bases. The CDR3 coding sequence is TGTGCCAGCAGCTTAGGGTCGGGCTATGCAACTAATGAAAAACTGTTTTTT. This codes for CASSLGSGYATNEKLFF. Full variable domain (remainder filled in from reference TRBV7-2 and TRBJ1-4): GAGVSQSPSNKVTEKGKDVELRCDPISGHTALYWYRQSLGQGLEFLIYFQGNSAPDKSGLPSDRFSAERTGGSVSTLTIQRTQQEDSAVYLCASSLGSGYATNEKLFFGSGTQLSVL.

This chain links TRBV5-6 with TRBJ1-1; D is possibly TRBD1 (5 bases). V lost 0 bases to trimming and J lost 1 base, with 7 bases between them. CDR1 SGHDT and CDR2 YYEEEE come from the germline V gene. The CDR3 loop spans 14 amino acids. DNA of the CDR3: TGTGCCAGCAGCTTGGTGCAGGGGAACACTGAAGCTTTCTTT. Amino acid sequence: CASSLVQGNTEAFF.

V gene TRBV11-2 combines with J gene TRBJ2-7, with unresolved D. CDR1 SGHAT and CDR2 FQNNGV come from the germline V gene. CDR3 length equals 11 residues. The germline V and J ends were trimmed by 3 bases and 0 bases, with 0 bases remaining between them. CDR3 nucleotides: TGTGCCAGCAGCTTCTCCTACGAGCAGTACTTC. Translating it yields CASSFSYEQYF.

CDR3 sequence: CASSQGTVASTDTQYF. The DNA for the CDR3 is TGTGCCAGCAGCCAAGGGACAGTTGCTAGCACAGATACGCAGTATTTT. The rearrangement uses TRBV14 and TRBJ2-3, with D maybe TRBD1 (6 bases). The ends were cut back, 1 base at V and 0 bases at J, with 11 bases in the middle. Germline V gives CDR1 SGHDN, CDR2 FVKESK. There are 16 residues in the CDR3.

This clone was detected once. The chain has TRBV11-3 and TRBJ2-3; D possibly corresponds to TRBD2 (5 bases). The CDR3 length is 13 residues. Per germline, CDR1 SGHNT and CDR2 YENEEA. The V and J ends lost 6 bases and 4 bases respectively, with 11 bases between them. The CDR3 spells CASSFPGADTQYF. The CDR3 DNA sequence: TGTGCCAGCAGTTTTCCCGGGGCAGATACGCAGTATTTT.

The chain couples TRBV18 to TRBJ1-1, with 7 bases matching TRBD1. The V gene's germline CDR1 is KGHSH and CDR2 LQKENI. The CDR3 covers 15 residues. The V and J ends lost 6 bases and 4 bases, in that order; junction bases with no gene match: 11. The CDR3 coding sequence is TGTGCCAGCTCCCCCCCGACAGGGTTGGTCACTGAAGCTTTCTTT. Its protein product is CASSPPTGLVTEAFF. Together with reference TRBV18 and TRBJ1-1, the CDR3 gives the full variable domain: NAGVMQNPRHLVRRRGQEARLRCSPMKGHSHVYWYRQLPEEGLKFMVYLQKENIIDESGMPKERFSAEFPKEGPSILRIQQVVRGDSAAYFCASSPPTGLVTEAFFGQGTRLTVV.

The rearrangement uses TRBV7-8 and TRBJ2-1; 12 positions agree with TRBD2. V lost 1 base and J lost 7; bases outside the gene matches: 2. This CDR3 region has 15 residues. Germline lookup yields CDR1 SGHVS and CDR2 FQNEAQ. This CDR3 reads CASSLGTSGNNEQFF. The CDR3 DNA follows: TGTGCCAGCAGCTTAGGGACTAGCGGGAATAATGAGCAGTTCTTC.